The present T cell receptor beta chain was sequenced within a study of OX40 agonist ivuxolimab in advanced cancers. Across the study: From roughly 20 to 85 years was the age range, with a mean of approximately 63 years, and over 80% were male.

Profiled with immunoSEQ multiplex PCR; TCRdb holds only in-frame clones, not every one. The table records tens of thousands of clones, roughly 93% of them present only once. CDR3 length: 15 residues. From germline, CDR1 is SGHTA and CDR2 FQGTGA. The ends lost 2 bases at V and 4 bases at J; junction bases unmatched: 0. On cycle 4 day 1 and cycle 7 day 1, as well as at baseline, blood was sampled. Here the sequenced sample was CD4+ or CD8+ T cells sorted from blood, taken in a trial of the OX40 agonist ivuxolimab. This receptor was identified in an adult with an advanced solid tumor such as melanoma, head and neck, liver or kidney cancer. This chain uses TRBV7-3 with TRBJ2-1; 12 bases map to TRBD2. The CDR3 reads CASSLGTSGYNEQFF. The CDR3 coding sequence is TGTGCCAGCAGCTTAGGGACTAGCGGGTACAATGAGCAGTTCTTC.